Shown below are 30 T cell receptor beta chains from a single sample sequenced in a study of cytomegalovirus exposure and HLA in healthy donors. PCR employed 60 Vbeta and 13 Jbeta primers. The repertoire was sequenced with immunoSEQ multiplex PCR; TCRdb's copy has only in-frame clones and lacks some. The sample consists of around 200,000 clones, approximately 80% of them appearing once. Material: PBMCs. The receptor set was obtained from a girl aged 2-15 years in good health and CMV-seropositive.

This sequence joins TRBV5-4 and TRBJ2-4; 10 positions agree with TRBD2. The CDR3 has 19 residues. Germline V CDR1 and CDR2: SGHNT, YYREEE (reference sequence). The V segment lost 2 bases and the J segment 0 bases; nucleotides outside the gene matches: 11. CDR3 residues: CASSFSSGGDGLAKNIQYF. The CDR3 bases are TGTGCCAGCAGCTTCTCTAGCGGGGGTGACGGGCTAGCCAAAAACATTCAGTACTTC.

The J gene is TRBJ1-2, the V gene TRBV30; a possible D gene is TRBD1 (6 bases). This CDR3 region has 13 residues. V lost 2 bases and J lost 7, with 14 bases in between. Germline CDR1 is GTSNPN and CDR2 is SVGIG (reference sequence). CDR3 DNA sequence: TGTGCCTGGAGTAGGGGGGGGGCGGGTGGCTACACCTTC. Protein sequence: CAWSRGGAGGYTF. Full variable domain (outside the CDR3, taken from reference TRBV30 and TRBJ1-2): SQTIHQWPATLVQPVGSPLSLECTVEGTSNPNLYWYRQAAGRGLQLLFYSVGIGQISSEVPQNLSASRPQDRQFILSSKKLLLSDSGFYLCAWSRGGAGGYTFGSGTRLTVV.

V gene TRBV7-3 combines with J gene TRBJ2-1, with D perhaps matching TRBD2 (5 bases). The CDR3 consists of 15 residues. Germline values: CDR1 SGHTA, CDR2 FQGTGA. V was trimmed by 1 base and J by 7 bases, leaving 14 bases between them. CDR3 sequence: CASSLNSLAVNEQFF. CDR3 sequence (DNA): TGTGCCAGCAGCTTAAACTCCCTAGCAGTTAATGAGCAGTTCTTC.

The chain combines TRBV30 with TRBJ2-7, with D maybe TRBD2 (6 bases). This CDR3 comprises 14 residues. The V gene lost 4 bases and the J gene lost 7 bases, with 20 bases spanning the gap. Germline lookup yields CDR1 GTSNPN and CDR2 SVGIG (reference sequence). The CDR3 bases are TGTGCCTGGAATAACCATTTCCAGGGAGGAGAGCAGTACTTC. Translating gives CAWNNHFQGGEQYF.

The sample holds one count of this clone. The J gene is TRBJ1-2, the V gene TRBV5-1; D unresolved. Trimming removed 2 bases from V and 7 bases from J, with 12 bases in between. Germline V gene data show CDR1 as SGHRS and CDR2 as YFSETQ. CDR3 length: 13 residues. The CDR3: CASSFGLEVGYTF. The CDR3 DNA reads TGCGCCAGCAGCTTCGGTCTTGAGGTTGGCTACACCTTC.

The chain uses TRBV7-6 and TRBJ2-5; possible D gene TRBD2, 7 bases. This CDR3 region has 13 residues. V was shortened by 2 bases and J by 4 bases, with 8 bases between the two germline ends. The germline CDR1 and CDR2 sequences are SGHVS and FNYEAQ. The CDR3 DNA follows: TGTGCCAGCAGCTTAAGGGGGGGAGAGACCCAGTACTTC. It encodes CASSLRGGETQYF.

The chain carries TRBV7-8 and TRBJ1-1; D unclear. Trimming took 1 base from V and 5 from J, leaving 17 bases between them. This CDR3 is 16 amino acids long. The germline CDR1 and CDR2 sequences are SGHVS and FQNEAQ. Here the CDR3 reads CASSLVDSAGNTEAFF. The CDR3 region has the DNA TGTGCCAGCAGCTTAGTAGACTCGGCGGGGAATACTGAAGCTTTCTTT.

The rearrangement links TRBV6-5 to TRBJ1-2; D possibly corresponds to TRBD1 (6 bases). Trimming pared 6 bases from V and 4 bases from J, leaving 12 bases between. Germline V lookup: CDR1 MNHEY, CDR2 SVGAGI. The CDR3 sequence is 13 residues long. The CDR3 nucleotides read TGTGCCAGCAGGAGAGACAGGCCCTATGGCTACACCTTC. Its protein product is CASRRDRPYGYTF.

This chain links TRBV15 with TRBJ2-4; TRBD2 matches 14 bases. Per the germline V gene, CDR1 is LNHNV and CDR2 is YYDKDF (reference sequence). Trimming at V came to 4 bases and at J to 0 bases, leaving 14 bases not matched to a gene. CDR3 length: 21 residues. CDR3 amino acids: CATSMEGKTSGGVLAKNIQYF. For the CDR3, the DNA is TGTGCCACCAGCATGGAGGGAAAGACTAGCGGGGGGGTCCTAGCCAAAAACATTCAGTACTTC. Together with reference TRBV15 and TRBJ2-4, the CDR3 gives the full variable domain: DAMVIQNPRYQVTQFGKPVTLSCSQTLNHNVMYWYQQKSSQAPKLLFHYYDKDFNNEADTPDNFQSRRPNTSFCFLDIRSPGLGDTAMYLCATSMEGKTSGGVLAKNIQYFGAGTRLSVL.

J is TRBJ2-3 and V is TRBV28, with 9 bases identical to TRBD1. The CDR3 length is 15 residues. The V segment lost 5 bases and the J segment 6 bases; nucleotides outside the gene matches: 9. Germline CDR1 and CDR2: MDHEN and SYDVKM. This chain's CDR3 is CASSHHRDRDDTQYF. Written as DNA, the CDR3 is TGTGCCAGCAGTCACCACCGGGACAGGGACGATACGCAGTATTTT.

This clone was seen once. The chain uses TRBV21-1 and TRBJ1-2. TRBV21-1 is an annotated pseudogene. This CDR3 is built from 16 residues. The CDR3 protein is CASSNHGTLKNYGYTF. CDR3 coding DNA: TGTGCCAGCAGCAACCATGGGACTTTAAAGAACTATGGCTACACCTTC.

The rearrangement joins TRBV5-4 to TRBJ2-7; the match to TRBD2 covers 14 bases. Germline trimming cut 3 bases from V and 6 bases from J; bases unmatched to any gene: 5. CDR3 size: 15 residues. Germline V lookup: CDR1 SGHNT, CDR2 YYREEE (reference sequence). CDR3 in DNA: TGTGCCAGCAGCTCCGCGGGACTAGCGGGGGCCGAGCAGTACTTC. Its translation is CASSSAGLAGAEQYF.

This sequence joins TRBV19 and TRBJ2-5; 9 positions agree with TRBD2. The trim removed 3 bases at V and 2 bases at J, leaving 4 bases unmatched. The CDR3 contains 15 residues. Germline V gene lookup returns CDR1 LNHDA and CDR2 SQIVND (reference sequence). The CDR3 protein is CASSIVAGGQETQYF. CDR3 nucleotide sequence: TGTGCCAGTAGTATCGTGGCGGGGGGGCAAGAGACCCAGTACTTC. The variable domain in full, completed from reference TRBV19 and TRBJ2-5, reads DGGITQSPKYLFRKEGQNVTLSCEQNLNHDAMYWYRQDPGQGLRLIYYSQIVNDFQKGDIAEGYSVSREKKESFPLTVTSAQKNPTAFYLCASSIVAGGQETQYFGPGTRLLVL.

V and J are TRBV7-8 and TRBJ2-1, with D uncertain. The CDR3 has 12 amino acids. V was shortened by 2 bases and J by 7 bases, with 6 bases between the two germline ends. Germline assignment: CDR1 SGHVS and CDR2 FQNEAQ. This chain's CDR3 is CASSLIRNEQFF. For the CDR3, the DNA is TGTGCCAGCAGCTTAATTCGGAATGAGCAGTTCTTC.

This clone has just a few counts. The chain is built from TRBV13 and TRBJ1-2, with TRBD1 matching 8 bases. Trimming removed 5 bases from V and 6 bases from J; junction bases left unmatched: 5. CDR1 PRHDT and CDR2 FYEKMQ come from the germline V gene (reference sequence). The length of the CDR3 is 13 residues. The CDR3 protein is CASSPWTGNGYTF. CDR3 coding DNA: TGTGCCAGCAGCCCTTGGACAGGGAATGGCTACACCTTC. The full variable domain, with the rest looked up from reference TRBV13 and TRBJ1-2, is AAGVIQSPRHLIKEKRETATLKCYPIPRHDTVYWYQQGPGQDPQFLISFYEKMQSDKGSIPDRFSAQQFSDYHSELNMSSLELGDSALYFCASSPWTGNGYTFGSGTRLTVV.

This chain connects TRBV7-8 to TRBJ1-1; tentative D call: TRBD1 (6 bases). The germline gives CDR1 SGHVS, CDR2 FQNEAQ. The CDR3 runs to 13 residues. V lost 1 base and J 5 bases, leaving 8 bases between the germline ends. The CDR3 region is CASSLGGQTEAFF. In DNA form, the CDR3 reads TGTGCCAGCAGCTTAGGGGGGCAAACTGAAGCTTTCTTT.

The V call is TRBV14, the J call TRBJ1-1; the match to TRBD1 covers 10 bases. The germline CDR1 and CDR2 sequences are SGHDN and FVKESK. The CDR3 runs 16 residues. Trimming removed 4 bases from V and 0 bases from J; junction bases left unmatched: 5. CDR3 in amino acids: CASSRRQGALNTEAFF. CDR3 nucleotides: TGTGCCAGCAGCCGACGACAGGGGGCCCTGAACACTGAAGCTTTCTTT.

This clone was picked up one time. The rearrangement links TRBV28 to TRBJ1-2; 10 bases line up with TRBD1. J gave up 8 bases and V 2 bases, and 8 bases lay outside the gene matches. Germline V lookup: CDR1 MDHEN, CDR2 SYDVKM. The CDR3 covers 15 residues. The CDR3 loop is CASSLTRQGAVGYTF. CDR3 coding DNA: TGTGCCAGCAGTTTAACCCGACAGGGGGCAGTAGGCTACACCTTC.

This chain joins TRBV9 and TRBJ2-5, with 10 bases matching TRBD2. This CDR3 contains 14 residues. J lost 4 bases, V lost 3 bases, and 3 bases had no gene match. Per the germline V gene, CDR1 is SGDLS and CDR2 is YYNGEE. DNA for the CDR3: TGTGCCAGCAGCGCGAGACTAGCGGGAGAGACCCAGTACTTC. Protein sequence: CASSARLAGETQYF.

This rearrangement joins TRBV11-2 to TRBJ1-1; 7 bases are shared with TRBD1. J gave up 4 bases and V 1 base, and 0 bases lay outside the gene matches. CDR1 and CDR2 (germline): SGHAT, FQNNGV. The CDR3 runs to 13 residues. The CDR3 nucleotides read TGTGCCAGCAGCTTAGGACAGGGCACTGAAGCTTTCTTT. It yields the protein CASSLGQGTEAFF.

This clone was recorded once. V and J are TRBV30 and TRBJ2-1; TRBD2 is a possible D gene (6 bases). Germline-derived CDR1 and CDR2 are GTSNPN and SVGIG (reference sequence). The CDR3 runs 13 residues. V was pared by 0 bases and J by 8 bases, with 11 bases between. The CDR3 loop is CAWSVTSWDEQFF. As DNA, the CDR3 is TGTGCCTGGAGTGTAACTAGCTGGGATGAGCAGTTCTTC. Using reference TRBV30 and TRBJ2-1 for the parts outside the CDR3, the full variable domain is SQTIHQWPATLVQPVGSPLSLECTVEGTSNPNLYWYRQAAGRGLQLLFYSVGIGQISSEVPQNLSASRPQDRQFILSSKKLLLSDSGFYLCAWSVTSWDEQFFGPGTRLTVL.

This clone was recorded a few times. The V and J genes are TRBV29-1 and TRBJ1-4; 7 bases fit TRBD1. Germline V CDR1 and CDR2: SQVTM, ANQGSEA. The J segment lost 4 bases and the V segment lost 5 bases, leaving 4 bases of the junction unmatched. The CDR3 extends over 13 amino acids. The CDR3 DNA follows: TGCAGCGTTCTCGACAGGGTTAATGAAAAACTGTTTTTT. Its translation is CSVLDRVNEKLFF.

V gene TRBV6-1 combines with J gene TRBJ1-5; 9 positions agree with TRBD1. With 6 bases clipped from V and 9 bases from J, the junction kept 3 bases outside the gene matches. Germline CDR1 and CDR2: MNHNS and SASEGT. There are 12 residues in the CDR3. The CDR3 loop is CASRGQGAPQHF. Written as DNA, the CDR3 is TGTGCCAGCAGGGGACAGGGAGCGCCCCAGCATTTT.

The chain links TRBV27 to TRBJ2-7; TRBD2 aligns across 8 bases. The CDR3 extends over 11 amino acids. Trimming at V came to 11 bases and at J to 4 bases, leaving 4 bases not matched to a gene. Germline-derived CDR1 and CDR2 are MNHEY and SMNVEV (reference sequence). The CDR3 region has the DNA TGTGCCGCGGGGGGTGTTTACGAGCAGTACTTC. It yields the protein CAAGGVYEQYF.

This clone appeared a few times. This rearrangement joins TRBV4-2 to TRBJ2-7; 7 nucleotides match TRBD2. The CDR3 sequence is 12 residues long. Germline CDR1 and CDR2: LGHNA and YNFKEQ. Germline trimming cut 6 bases from V and 3 bases from J; bases unmatched to any gene: 2. Written as DNA, the CDR3 is TGTGCCAGCAGTCGGGACTACTACGAGCAGTACTTC. Translated, it gives CASSRDYYEQYF.

The chain is built from TRBV4-1 and TRBJ1-6; TRBD1 matches 9 bases. Per germline, CDR1 MGHRA and CDR2 YSYEKL. The CDR3 has 18 amino acids. The trim removed 0 bases at V and 7 bases at J, leaving 10 bases unmatched. CDR3 bases: TGCGCCAGCAGCCAAGATGAGGACAGGGGCGCCCCAAATTCACCCCTCCACTTT. Encoded protein: CASSQDEDRGAPNSPLHF.

This clone was observed a few times. The J gene is TRBJ1-1, the V gene TRBV4-1; 7 bases agree with TRBD1. The junction had 13 bases not matched to a gene; V was cut back by 0 bases and J by 12 bases. This CDR3 contains 15 residues. CDR1 is MGHRA and CDR2 is YSYEKL in the germline V gene. This CDR3 reads CASSQDSETGRITFF. CDR3 in DNA: TGCGCCAGCAGCCAAGATTCGGAGACAGGGCGGATAACTTTCTTT.

CDR3 in DNA: TGCAGTGCTAGACAGTACAATGAGCAGTTCTTC. Translation: CSARQYNEQFF. The chain combines TRBV20-1 with TRBJ2-1; D remains unclear. The germline gives CDR1 DFQATT, CDR2 SNEGSKA (reference sequence). The CDR3 has 11 residues. V dropped 2 bases and J dropped 4 bases, with 3 bases sitting between them.

Of note for this clone: No conserved phenylalanine or tryptophan is present at the end of the CDR3, so a read error is the likely explanation. The chain couples TRBV10-3 to TRBJ2-2; D is unresolved. CDR3 length: 16 amino acids. V lost 3 bases to trimming and J lost 4 bases, with 15 bases between them. CDR1 and CDR2 from the germline V gene are ENHRY and SYGVKD. The CDR3 loop is CAISETRQPATGELFV. Here the CDR3 DNA reads TGTGCCATCAGTGAAACTCGGCAGCCCGCCACCGGGGAGCTGTTTGTT.

The rearrangement uses TRBV30 and TRBJ2-7; D possibly corresponds to TRBD1 (6 bases). Germline CDR1 GTSNPN, CDR2 SVGIG (reference sequence). The CDR3 sequence is 12 residues long. V gave up 5 bases and J gave up 0 bases, with 8 bases separating them. Here the CDR3 reads CAWGQYSYEQYF. CDR3 nucleotide sequence: TGTGCCTGGGGACAGTACTCCTACGAGCAGTACTTC.